The 25 T cell receptor beta chains in this list originate from one sample, sequenced in a study of T cell responses to AZD1222 COVID-19 vaccine. Only in-frame clones appear in the TCRdb table, and some are missing; sequencing was by immunoSEQ multiplex PCR. This table has about 86,000 clones, around nine tenths appearing once. The specimen comprised peripheral blood, sampled on day 0 of AZD1222 vaccination. The receptors shown here come from an adult in good health.

This chain uses TRBV27 with TRBJ2-7, with TRBD1 matching 9 bases. The germline V gene has CDR1 MNHEY and CDR2 SMNVEV (reference sequence). After removal of 6 bases from V and 4 bases from J, the junction contained 10 bases not matched to a gene. The CDR3 contains 15 residues. The chain's CDR3 is CASRTSGTGPYEQYF. The DNA for the CDR3 is TGTGCCAGCAGAACCTCCGGGACAGGGCCGTACGAGCAGTACTTC.

CDR3 region: CASSAVYQPQHF. The DNA of the CDR3 is TGTGCCAGCAGTGCCGTATATCAGCCCCAGCATTTT. The chain is built from TRBV12-3 or TRBV12-4 and TRBJ1-5; D unclear. The CDR3 has 12 residues. The V gene lost 5 bases and the J gene lost 5 bases, with 7 bases spanning the gap.

V usage is TRBV6-5 and J usage is TRBJ1-1; D is undetermined. The V gene lost 5 bases and the J gene lost 0 bases, with 13 bases spanning the gap. The CDR3 has 15 residues. Germline values: CDR1 MNHEY, CDR2 SVGAGI. CDR3 amino acids: CASSSIRALNTEAFF. CDR3 DNA: TGTGCCAGCAGTAGCATTCGGGCCCTGAACACTGAAGCTTTCTTT.

The rearrangement links TRBV6-1 to TRBJ1-4; tentative D call: TRBD1 (5 bases). This CDR3 has 15 residues. CDR1 and CDR2 from the germline V gene are MNHNS and SASEGT. V gave up 3 bases and J gave up 5 bases, with 13 bases separating them. Here the CDR3 reads CASSDRGTINEKLFF. CDR3 bases: TGTGCCAGCAGTGATCGCGGGACCATAAATGAAAAACTGTTTTTT.

The chain recombines TRBV29-1 with TRBJ1-3, with TRBD1 as a possible D gene (5 bases). Germline assignment: CDR1 SQVTM and CDR2 ANQGSEA. The V end was cut by 6 bases, the J end by 0 bases, with 15 bases between. The CDR3 runs to 15 residues. The CDR3 sequence: CSVLSTDNSGNTIYF. The DNA for the CDR3 is TGCAGCGTCCTATCGACAGATAACTCTGGAAACACCATATATTTT. The variable domain in full, completed from reference TRBV29-1 and TRBJ1-3, reads SAVISQKPSRDICQRGTSLTIQCQVDSQVTMMFWYRQQPGQSLTLIATANQGSEATYESGFVIDKFPISRPNLTFSTLTVSNMSPEDSSIYLCSVLSTDNSGNTIYFGEGSWLTVV.

The chain uses TRBV11-3 and TRBJ2-1, with TRBD2 matching over 16 bases. This CDR3 contains 15 residues. With 5 bases clipped from V and 7 bases from J, the junction kept 2 bases outside the gene matches. Looked up from germline, CDR1 is SGHNT and CDR2 is YENEEA. CDR3 region: CASSPGLAGGNEQFF. In DNA form, the CDR3 reads TGTGCCAGCAGCCCGGGACTAGCGGGAGGGAATGAGCAGTTCTTC. Supplemented by reference TRBV11-3 and TRBJ2-1, the full variable domain reads EAGVVQSPRYKIIEKKQPVAFWCNPISGHNTLYWYLQNLGQGPELLIRYENEEAVDDSQLPKDRFSAERLKGVDSTLKIQPAELGDSAVYLCASSPGLAGGNEQFFGPGTRLTVL.

This sequence joins TRBV5-4 and TRBJ2-5, with 11 bases fitting TRBD2. Germline CDR1 is SGHNT and CDR2 is YYREEE (reference sequence). V dropped 2 bases and J dropped 1; count of bases not matched to a gene: 7. The CDR3 is 17 amino acids. The CDR3, as DNA: TGTGCCAGCAGCTTAAGTATAGCGGGGGGGTCCCAAGAGACCCAGTACTTC. Translated, it gives CASSLSIAGGSQETQYF.

The chain couples TRBV6-2 or TRBV6-3 to TRBJ1-5; D remains unclear. CDR3 length: 15 residues. The V end lost 0 bases, the J end lost 4 bases, and 10 bases lay between the germline ends. Germline CDR1 MNHEY, CDR2 SVGEGT. The CDR3 spells CASSYSWVGNQPQHF. In nucleotides, the CDR3 is TGTGCCAGCAGTTACTCGTGGGTAGGGAATCAGCCCCAGCATTTT.

This clone was detected a few times. The same CDR3 arises from other DNA sequences in this sample as well. This rearrangement joins TRBV18 to TRBJ1-5; D is unclear. The germline V gene encodes CDR1 KGHSH and CDR2 LQKENI. CDR3 size: 14 residues. The V end lost 4 bases, the J end lost 3 bases, and 10 bases lay between the germline ends. The CDR3 nucleotides read TGTGCCAGCTCACTTGACCGAGACAATCAGCCCCAGCATTTT. Its translation is CASSLDRDNQPQHF.

The chain combines TRBV3-1 (or the pseudogene TRBV3-2) with TRBJ2-2; D is tentatively TRBD1 or TRBD2 (5 bases each). This CDR3 spans 13 amino acids. The germline V gene encodes CDR1 LGHDT and CDR2 YNNKEL (reference sequence). With 4 bases removed from V and 6 bases from J, the gap between germline ends came to 9 bases. CDR3 bases: TGTGCCAGCAGCCTGGGGCGGGCCGGGGAGCTGTTTTTT. It yields the protein CASSLGRAGELFF.

The genes are TRBV6-5 and TRBJ1-1; 12 bases line up with TRBD1. The CDR3 length is 15 residues. The germline gives CDR1 MNHEY, CDR2 SVGAGI. Trimming at V came to 6 bases and at J to 6 bases, leaving 8 bases not matched to a gene. The CDR3 DNA reads TGTGCCAGCAGCCGGGACAGGGGGCGAGTATCTGAAGCTTTCTTT. It is translated as CASSRDRGRVSEAFF.

The chain couples TRBV18 to TRBJ2-4; D perhaps matches TRBD1 (6 bases). This CDR3 comprises 17 residues. V lost 3 bases to trimming and J lost 3 bases, with 18 bases between them. Germline V gene data show CDR1 as KGHSH and CDR2 as LQKENI. In DNA, the CDR3 is TGTGCCAGCTCACCGATGGGTCAGCAGGGGATCAAAAACATTCAGTACTTC. Protein product: CASSPMGQQGIKNIQYF.

This chain links TRBV6-5 with TRBJ1-4; D not certain. The CDR3 runs to 15 residues. Germline CDR1 reads MNHEY; CDR2 reads SVGAGI. With 0 bases removed from V and 6 bases from J, the gap between germline ends came to 11 bases. The CDR3 nucleotides read TGTGCCAGCAGTTACTCGACCGCGATGGATGAAAAACTGTTTTTT. Encoded protein: CASSYSTAMDEKLFF.

The rearrangement joins TRBV7-9 to TRBJ2-3; either TRBD1 or TRBD2 may supply D (6 bases each). The germline V gene encodes CDR1 SEHNR and CDR2 FQNEAQ (reference sequence). The CDR3 has 17 residues. Trimming cost V 4 bases and J 0 bases, with 17 bases left between them. The CDR3 region is CASSSGRGSGSTDTQYF. As DNA, the CDR3 is TGTGCCAGCAGCTCTGGCAGGGGTAGCGGTAGCACAGATACGCAGTATTTT.

This chain links TRBV5-1 with TRBJ2-1; tentatively, D is TRBD2 (6 bases). V lost 4 bases and J lost 0, with 11 bases in between. Germline-derived CDR1 and CDR2 are SGHRS and YFSETQ. CDR3 length equals 15 residues. CDR3 residues: CASSPGRSSYNEQFF. The CDR3 DNA reads as TGCGCCAGCAGCCCGGGGAGGAGCTCCTACAATGAGCAGTTCTTC.

The gene calls are TRBV3-1 (or the pseudogene TRBV3-2) and TRBJ2-1; 8 bases match TRBD1. Germline V gives CDR1 LGHDT, CDR2 YNNKEL (reference sequence). With 0 bases clipped from V and 14 bases from J, the junction kept 6 bases outside the gene matches. This CDR3 is 13 amino acids long. The CDR3 sequence is CASSQDIRQGKFF. The DNA for the CDR3 is TGTGCCAGCAGCCAAGATATCCGACAGGGGAAGTTCTTC.

This chain joins TRBV6-1 and TRBJ1-1; tentatively, D is TRBD1 (6 bases). The V and J ends lost 1 base and 4 bases respectively, with 13 bases between them. Germline values: CDR1 MNHNS, CDR2 SASEGT. There are 15 residues in the CDR3. The CDR3: CASSEVPGVGTEAFF. CDR3 nucleotide sequence: TGTGCCAGCAGTGAAGTCCCAGGGGTGGGCACTGAAGCTTTCTTT.

The chain is built from TRBV27 and TRBJ2-2; D ambiguous. CDR3 length equals 14 residues. Germline lookup yields CDR1 MNHEY and CDR2 SMNVEV (reference sequence). The V end was cut by 2 bases, the J end by 7 bases, with 11 bases between. CDR3 sequence: CASSLMWAVGELFF. CDR3 nucleotide sequence: TGTGCCAGCAGTTTAATGTGGGCCGTCGGGGAGCTGTTTTTT.

The rearrangement joins TRBV5-5 to TRBJ1-4; a weak D match, TRBD1 (5 bases). CDR3 length: 15 amino acids. Germline V CDR1 and CDR2: SGHKS, YYEKEE (reference sequence). V lost 4 bases to trimming and J lost 2 bases, with 12 bases between them. The CDR3 region is CASSPTWGTNEKLFF. CDR3 DNA: TGTGCCAGCAGCCCCACATGGGGGACTAATGAAAAACTGTTTTTT.

This chain links TRBV14 with TRBJ2-3, with unresolved D. The V gene lost 3 bases and the J gene lost 2 bases, with 3 bases spanning the gap. Germline lookup yields CDR1 SGHDN and CDR2 FVKESK. This CDR3 spans 12 amino acids. CDR3 region: CASSQITDTQYF. Written as DNA, the CDR3 is TGTGCCAGCAGCCAGATCACAGATACGCAGTATTTT.

V usage is TRBV15 and J usage is TRBJ2-3; D might be TRBD1 (6 bases). This CDR3 is 16 amino acids long. The ends were cut back, 4 bases at V and 2 bases at J, with 16 bases in the middle. Germline-derived CDR1 and CDR2 are LNHNV and YYDKDF (reference sequence). CDR3 DNA sequence: TGTGCCACCAGCAACGTCGGGCAGGGGATCACAGATACGCAGTATTTT. Translated: CATSNVGQGITDTQYF.

This clone was counted only a few times. V usage is TRBV7-9 and J usage is TRBJ2-7; D gene uncertain. Germline CDR1 and CDR2: SEHNR and FQNEAQ (reference sequence). This CDR3 is 13 amino acids long. V was trimmed by 1 base and J by 6 bases, leaving 10 bases between them. The DNA for the CDR3 is TGTGCCAGCAGCTTAGAGAGGCCGATCGAGCAGTACTTC. This sequence encodes CASSLERPIEQYF.

The V call is TRBV5-1, the J call TRBJ1-6, with D maybe TRBD1 (6 bases). The V gene lost 0 bases and the J gene lost 3 bases, with 10 bases spanning the gap. CDR1 is SGHRS and CDR2 is YFSETQ in the germline V gene. CDR3 length: 16 residues. The DNA for the CDR3 is TGCGCCAGCAGCTTGGCCGGGGGCCGCTATAATTCACCCCTCCACTTT. It encodes CASSLAGGRYNSPLHF.

V and J are TRBV6-2 or TRBV6-3 and TRBJ2-1; D is perhaps TRBD2 (6 bases). The ends were cut back, 5 bases at V and 5 bases at J, with 16 bases in the middle. This CDR3 spans 15 amino acids. Germline V CDR1 and CDR2: MNHEY, SVGEGT. CDR3 coding DNA: TGTGCCAGCAGTCTTCGGGACTGGGCGAACAATGAGCAGTTCTTC. This sequence encodes CASSLRDWANNEQFF.

The CDR3 coding sequence is TGTGCCAGCAGCGGTCTAGCGGGGTACAATGAGCAGTTCTTC. Protein product: CASSGLAGYNEQFF. This chain uses TRBV3-1 (or the pseudogene TRBV3-2) with TRBJ2-1, with 9 bases identical to TRBD2. Germline V lookup: CDR1 LGHDT, CDR2 YNNKEL (reference sequence). V gave up 5 bases and J gave up 4 bases; unmatched junction bases: 3. CDR3 length: 14 residues.